The 19 T cell receptor beta chains below were found in one sample sequenced in a study of tissue T cells after allogeneic stem cell transplantation (dated by TCRdb to between 2022 and 2023). The time point label on this specimen signifies: mouse harvest day 14 after allogeneic transplant. Mouse grafts combined 10^7 T-cell-depleted bone marrow cells with 10^6 splenic CD5+ T cells, given via tail vein injection. Libraries were built with the immunoSEQ multiplex PCR assay. Not all clones reach the TCRdb copy of this immuneACCESS table, which keeps in-frame sequences only. Checked studies attribute under half of the gap to unresolved V genes and leave the rest unexplained. The sample contains under 2,500 clones, under 55% of them found a single time. 30% to 45% of the sample belongs to the ten largest clones. The sample consisted of liver tissue. All receptors derive from a female BALB/c mouse given C57BL/6 T cells with graft-versus-host disease after an allogeneic hematopoietic cell transplant.

Note on this clone: A far larger clone is only one base removed, so a read error is likely. Mouse germline and gene names are used. The read finishes 1 residue shy of the CDR3 end, and the germline J gene is used to complete it. The identical CDR3 is also encoded by other nucleotide sequences in the sample. The chain combines TRBV13-3 with TRBJ1-3; a possible D gene is TRBD1 (5 bases). CDR1 is NNHDY, CDR2 SYVADS, per germline. The CDR3 consists of 15 residues. The CDR3 sequence: CASSGGSHSGNTLYF. Partial CDR3 DNA: TGTGCCAGCAGTGGGGGGTCCCATTCTGGCAATACGCTCTAT.

By share, this clone ranks as large (0.1 to 1%). Gene names are mouse gene names. Sequencing ends 1 residue short of the CDR3 end; the germline J gene provides the rest. V usage is TRBV14 and J usage is TRBJ2-7, with 11 bases that match TRBD2. This CDR3 is built from 13 residues. The V and J ends lost 4 bases and 3 bases, in that order; junction bases with no gene match: 0. Germline CDR1 and CDR2: SGHDT and FRDEAV. The DNA read from the CDR3 is TGTGCCAGCAGTGGACTGGGGGGCTATGAACAGTAC. Amino acids: CASSGLGGYEQY. The whole CDR3 protein reads CASSGLGGYEQYF.

As for this clone: Each gene name is a mouse one. Read data end 1 residue before the CDR3 end; the end is taken from the germline J gene. This rearrangement joins TRBV26 to TRBJ1-4, with 7 positions matching TRBD1. There are 14 residues in the CDR3. CDR1 KGHPV and CDR2 FQNQEV come from the germline V gene (reference sequence). V shed 4 bases and J 7 bases; nucleotides not matched to a gene: 6. Partial CDR3 DNA: TGTGCCAGCAGTCCGGGACAGTGGACCGAAAGATTATTT. It codes for CASSPGQWTERLF. The CDR3 in full is CASSPGQWTERLFF.

In the case of this clone: Gene names follow the mouse nomenclature. Sequencing ends 1 residue short of the CDR3 end; the germline J gene provides the rest. The chain joins TRBV26 to TRBJ2-4; 8 bases fit TRBD1. Losses at the gene ends were 6 bases for V and 1 base for J; bases not matched to a gene: 0. In germline, CDR1 is KGHPV, CDR2 FQNQEV (reference sequence). The CDR3 spans 13 residues. CDR3 DNA, as far as it was read: TGTGCCAGCAGGGGACAGGGTCAAAACACCTTGTAC. It yields the protein CASRGQGQNTLY. The full CDR3 protein is CASRGQGQNTLYF.

This clone was observed once. The genes are named according to mouse. The missing CDR3 end, 1 residue past where the read stops, is filled in from the germline J gene. The V call is TRBV12-1, the J call TRBJ2-5; TRBD1 aligns across 7 bases. The CDR3 runs to 14 residues. Germline-derived CDR1 and CDR2 are SGHSN and HYEKVE. With 2 bases clipped from V and 4 bases from J, the junction kept 5 bases outside the gene matches. CDR3: CASSRTGTEDTQYF. CDR3 DNA, as far as it was read: TGTGCCAGCTCTCGCACGGGGACAGAAGACACCCAGTAC. Full variable domain (remainder filled in from reference TRBV12-1 and TRBJ2-5): DSGVVQSPRHIIKEKGGRSVLTCIPISGHSNVVWYQQTLGKELKFLIQHYEKVERDKGFLPSRFSVQQFDDYHSEMNMSALELEDSAMYFCASSRTGTEDTQYFGPGTRLLVL.

This clone was detected only once. The listed genes are named as in mouse. The observed sequence ends 1 residue before the CDR3 terminus, with the missing tail filled in from the germline J gene. The gene calls are TRBV15 and TRBJ2-5; 7 nucleotides match TRBD2. CDR1 and CDR2 from the germline V gene are SGHND and FRSKSL. The CDR3 sequence is 14 residues long. The J segment lost 0 bases and the V segment lost 6 bases, leaving 3 bases of the junction unmatched. CDR3 loop: CASSRTGNQDTQYF. CDR3 DNA, as far as it was read: TGTGCCAGCAGCCGGACTGGTAACCAAGACACCCAGTAC.

As to this clone: The gene names given are mouse names. The read is 1 residue too short to cover the CDR3 end, so that end is filled in from the germline J gene. This rearrangement joins TRBV4 to TRBJ1-4; 8 bases match TRBD1. V shed 5 bases, J shed 12 bases, and the junction held 5 bases outside the gene matches. Germline V gives CDR1 LGHDT, CDR2 YNNKQL (reference sequence). This CDR3 has 12 amino acids. This chain's CDR3 is CASSPDRGGLFF. The CDR3 bases that were read are TGTGCCAGCAGCCCAGACAGGGGAGGATTATTT.

With respect to this clone: The gene symbols are mouse symbols. The read ends 1 residue before the CDR3 terminus; that terminus is restored from the germline J gene. V and J are TRBV3 and TRBJ2-5; TRBD1 aligns across 7 bases. This CDR3 has 14 residues. Germline CDR1 is SNHLY and CDR2 is FYNGKV (reference sequence). V gave up 3 bases and J gave up 3 bases; unmatched junction bases: 3. The covered CDR3 bases are TGTGCCAGCAGCTTCTGGACAGGACAAGACACCCAGTAC. Translation: CASSFWTGQDTQY. The whole CDR3 is CASSFWTGQDTQYF. Full variable domain (remainder filled in from reference TRBV3 and TRBJ2-5): GPKVLQIPSHQIIDMGQMVTLNCDPVSNHLYFYWYKQILGQQMEFLVNFYNGKVMEKSKLFKDQFSVERPDGSYFTLKIQPTALEDSAVYFCASSFWTGQDTQYFGPGTRLLVL.

For this clone: Gene names refer to mouse genes. The read stops 1 residue short of the end of the CDR3; the missing end is completed from the germline J gene. The V and J genes are TRBV23 and TRBJ2-4. Germline CDR1 reads KGHTA; CDR2 reads FQNQQP. The CDR3 totals 12 residues. Partial CDR3 DNA: TGCTCCAGCAGTATTAGTCAAAACACCTTGTAC. Its protein product is CSSSISQNTLY. In full, the CDR3 reads CSSSISQNTLYF.

This clone was seen a few times. Mouse germline and gene names are used. The read stops 1 residue short of the end of the CDR3; the missing end is completed from the germline J gene. The chain links TRBV14 to TRBJ1-2; D unresolved. The CDR3 has 14 residues. V was shortened by 1 base and J by 0 bases, with 7 bases between the two germline ends. Germline V gene sequence: CDR1 SGHDT, CDR2 FRDEAV. The CDR3 is CASSFPTSNSDYTF. CDR3 DNA (partial): TGTGCCAGCAGTTTCCCGACATCAAACTCCGACTACACC.

The count of this clone is one. These gene names are mouse names. The missing CDR3 end, 1 residue past where the read stops, is filled in from the germline J gene. The chain links TRBV24 to TRBJ2-7; 7 nucleotides agree with TRBD2. The V gene end was trimmed by 0 bases and the J gene end by 4 bases; junction bases not matched to a gene: 3. Germline CDR1 is KGHTA and CDR2 is FRNEEI. CDR3 length equals 14 residues. The sequenced CDR3 bases are TGTGCCAGCAGTCTGTACCTGGGGGTTTATGAACAGTAC. Translated, it gives CASSLYLGVYEQY. Given in full, the CDR3 is CASSLYLGVYEQYF.

To note about this clone: At one end the junction does not follow the germline gene, possibly because of a read error. Genes here carry mouse names. The sequenced fragment ends 1 residue before the CDR3 boundary, so the rest is inferred from the germline J gene. Other DNA sequences in the sample encode the same CDR3. The genes are TRBV1 and TRBJ2-2; TRBD1 matches at 9 bases. Germline CDR1 reads NSQYPW; CDR2 reads LRSPGD (reference sequence). CDR3 length equals 15 residues. CDR3 sequence reads: CTCSARDRVTGQLYF. The covered CDR3 bases are TGTACCTGCAGTGCCCGGGACAGGGTCACCGGGCAGCTCTAC.

This clone appeared a few times. The listed genes are named as in mouse. The sequenced fragment ends 1 residue before the CDR3 boundary, so the rest is inferred from the germline J gene. The rearrangement joins TRBV26 to TRBJ2-4; D not resolved. Germline CDR1 KGHPV, CDR2 FQNQEV (reference sequence). V lost 7 bases and J lost 0, with 5 bases in between. The CDR3 loop spans 12 amino acids. The CDR3 bases that were read are TGTGCCAGCACAACTAGTCAAAACACCTTGTAC. Translation: CASTTSQNTLY. The full-length CDR3 reads as CASTTSQNTLYF.

This clone was counted once. These gene names are mouse names. CDR3 protein: CASSPDWGADTQYF. The CDR3 bases that were read are TGTGCCAGCTCTCCAGACTGGGGGGCGGACACCCAGTAC. This chain uses TRBV12-1 with TRBJ2-5; TRBD2 matches 10 bases. The sequence runs out 1 residue before the end of the CDR3; the remainder is reconstructed from the germline J gene. The CDR3 covers 14 residues. CDR1 is SGHSN, CDR2 HYEKVE, per germline. J lost 6 bases, V lost 2 bases, and 4 bases had no gene match.

As for this clone: Since a far larger clone is one base different, this is likely a read error. The germline and genes are mouse ones. The read ends 1 residue before the CDR3 terminus; that terminus is restored from the germline J gene. V is TRBV12-1 and J is TRBJ2-3; D may correspond to TRBD1 or TRBD2 (5 bases each). Germline CDR1 and CDR2: SGHSN and HYEKVE. The CDR3 runs 13 residues. The sequenced part of the CDR3 DNA is TGTGTCAGCTCCATCTCGGGGCGAGAAACGCTGTAT. Its translation is CVSSISGRETLY. The entire CDR3 protein reads CVSSISGRETLYF.

Concerning this clone itself: A far larger clone lies a single base away; this is likely a read error. These gene names are mouse names. The CDR3 end is not reached by the read, which stops 1 residue before it; the germline J gene fills it in. The gene calls are TRBV12-1 and TRBJ1-4; 7 nucleotides align to TRBD1. The CDR3 loop spans 14 amino acids. The germline CDR1 and CDR2 sequences are SGHSN and HYEKVE. J was trimmed by 4 bases and V by 3 bases; bases with no gene match: 4. CDR3: CASSSGTVNERLFF. CDR3 DNA (partial): TGTGCCAGCTCTTCCGGGACAGTCAACGAAAGATTATTT. Together with reference TRBV12-1 and TRBJ1-4, the CDR3 gives the full variable domain: DSGVVQSPRHIIKEKGGRSVLTCIPISGHSNVVWYQQTLGKELKFLIQHYEKVERDKGFLPSRFSVQQFDDYHSEMNMSALELEDSAMYFCASSSGTVNERLFFGHGTKLSVL.

Worth noting for this clone: The genes are named according to mouse. The CDR3 extends 1 residue past the end of the read, so its final part is completed from the germline J gene. The chain carries TRBV31 and TRBJ2-1; TRBD2 matches 12 bases. CDR1 and CDR2 from the germline V gene are GKSSPN and SITVG. The CDR3 sequence is 17 residues long. V shed 3 bases and J 0 bases; nucleotides not matched to a gene: 6. The covered CDR3 bases are TGTGCCTGGAGACGGGACTGGGGGGTCCTTAACTATGCTGAGCAGTTC. Amino acids: CAWRRDWGVLNYAEQF. The whole CDR3 region reads CAWRRDWGVLNYAEQFF.

This clone was recorded a few times. Gene and germline names: mouse. The CDR3 goes on 1 residue after the read ends, and that part is filled in from the germline J gene. The rearrangement links TRBV16 to TRBJ2-7; weak D call: TRBD1 (6 bases). CDR1 and CDR2 (germline): SGHSA, FRNQAP. CDR3 length: 13 residues. Trimming cost V 0 bases and J 4 bases, with 7 bases left between them. Incomplete CDR3 DNA: TGTGCAAGCAGCTTAGATGGGACATATGAACAGTAC. Protein product: CASSLDGTYEQY. The full-length CDR3 reads as CASSLDGTYEQYF.

This clone was recorded a few times. The gene symbols are mouse symbols. The read ends 1 residue early relative to the CDR3; the germline J gene fills the gap. V and J are TRBV26 and TRBJ2-7; D is uncertain. CDR1 and CDR2 from the germline V gene are KGHPV and FQNQEV (reference sequence). The CDR3 contains 15 residues. The ends were cut back, 0 bases at V and 0 bases at J, with 9 bases in the middle. The DNA read from the CDR3 is TGTGCCAGCAGTCTGTCGACGGGCCCCTCCTATGAACAGTAC. Its protein is CASSLSTGPSYEQY. The full CDR3 protein is CASSLSTGPSYEQYF.